This T cell receptor (beta chain) is drawn from a study of T cell responses to AZD1222 COVID-19 vaccine. General study results and limits: Across the whole spike, CD4 TCRs peaked at regions 160-218 and 743-854.

Clones were sequenced by immunoSEQ multiplex PCR, and TCRdb holds only the in-frame ones, with some missing. Of around 99,000 clones in the sample, approximately 92% were seen once. Germline assignment: CDR1 SNHLY and CDR2 FYNNEI. J gave up 7 bases and V 4 bases, and 15 bases lay outside the gene matches. This CDR3 is built from 17 residues. Turning to this clone: No antigen is known for it.

The receptor was isolated from an adult in good health. Here the sequenced sample was peripheral blood, taken on day 0 of AZD1222 vaccination. The chain couples TRBV2 to TRBJ2-7, with 11 bases matching TRBD2. The CDR3: CASSVGPLAGGLEEQYF. CDR3 sequence (DNA): TGTGCCAGCAGTGTCGGCCCCCTAGCGGGGGGACTGGAGGAGCAGTACTTC.